This TCR beta chain was documented in a study of radiotherapy plus CTLA-4 blockade in lung cancer. Generated by immunoSEQ multiplex PCR, the TCRdb table keeps only in-frame clones and is missing some. This sample yields some 110,000 clones, of which roughly four fifths are seen a single time; around 3% belongs to the top ten. The sequence was collected from a human donor with non-small cell lung cancer that progressed on radiotherapy plus ipilimumab. Some clones in this sample may be carry-over from other donors' samples. Sequences were derived from peripheral blood, sampled from a patient treated with radiotherapy plus ipilimumab.

CDR3 in amino acids: CASSFGGQGHYEQYF. CDR3 DNA sequence: TGTGCCAGCAGCTTTGGGGGACAGGGACACTACGAGCAGTACTTC. The V call is TRBV5-6, the J call TRBJ2-7; TRBD1 agrees at 9 bases. CDR3 size: 15 residues. The J segment lost 3 bases and the V segment lost 2 bases, leaving 6 bases of the junction unmatched. CDR1 and CDR2 (germline): SGHDT, YYEEEE.